These 30 T cell receptor beta chains were all obtained from the same sample, sequenced in a study of T cell changes during pregnancy in multiple sclerosis (dated by TCRdb to between 2018 and 2021). Library prep was done by the immunoSEQ multiplex PCR assay. TCRdb mirrors the immuneACCESS table, restricted to in-frame sequences. Some clones are absent from its copies; in checked studies, under half trace to an unresolved V gene, and the reason for the others is unknown. Across this sample there are about 29,000 clones, with about 91% seen only once. In total, the top ten clones hold about 6.4% of the sample. Source: CD8+ T cells from peripheral blood mononuclear cells, taken after pregnancy. The source of these receptors is a female donor with multiple sclerosis, enrolled in a pregnancy study.

The V and J genes are TRBV6-1 and TRBJ2-7; possible D gene TRBD1, 6 bases. CDR1 and CDR2 (germline): MNHNS, SASEGT. V dropped 4 bases and J dropped 5 bases, with 15 bases sitting between them. CDR3 length: 14 residues. Written as DNA, the CDR3 is TGTGCCAGCAGTGCCGGGACATCTCCCCACGAGCAGTACTTC. Protein sequence: CASSAGTSPHEQYF.

J is TRBJ2-1 and V is TRBV5-1; a possible D gene is TRBD1 (5 bases). This CDR3 is 15 amino acids long. The germline V gene encodes CDR1 SGHRS and CDR2 YFSETQ. The ends were cut back, 0 bases at V and 0 bases at J, with 7 bases in the middle. The CDR3 DNA is TGCGCCAGCAGCTTGGGACAGAGCTCCTACAATGAGCAGTTCTTC. Translation gives CASSLGQSSYNEQFF.

V is TRBV5-1 and J is TRBJ2-1, with unresolved D. CDR3 length equals 14 residues. The V gene lost 7 bases and the J gene lost 2 bases, with 13 bases spanning the gap. Germline lookup yields CDR1 SGHRS and CDR2 YFSETQ. The CDR3 DNA reads TGCGCCAGCTGCCGGAGTGCAGCCTACAATGAGCAGTTCTTC. Its protein is CASCRSAAYNEQFF.

The chain combines TRBV27 with TRBJ2-1; 9 bases align to TRBD2. The CDR3 runs to 15 residues. Germline assignment: CDR1 MNHEY and CDR2 SMNVEV (reference sequence). Trimming at V came to 7 bases and at J to 1 base, leaving 5 bases not matched to a gene. CDR3 DNA sequence: TGTGCCAGCACCTTAGCGGGAGCTTCCTACAATGAGCAGTTCTTC. It encodes CASTLAGASYNEQFF.

V gene TRBV4-2 combines with J gene TRBJ2-1; 7 bases are shared with TRBD2. This CDR3 contains 17 residues. Germline CDR1 LGHNA, CDR2 YNFKEQ. J lost 6 bases, V lost 4 bases, and 15 bases had no gene match. CDR3 coding DNA: TGTGCCAGCAGCCCATACGGGGAGACTAGCACCACCAATGAGCAGTTCTTC. It translates to CASSPYGETSTTNEQFF.

CDR3: CASSPSGRSSYEQYF. The CDR3 region has the DNA TGTGCCAGTAGTCCAAGCGGGAGGAGCTCCTACGAGCAGTACTTC. The genes are TRBV19 and TRBJ2-7; TRBD2 matches at 9 bases. After removal of 5 bases from V and 0 bases from J, the junction contained 5 bases not matched to a gene. Germline lookup yields CDR1 LNHDA and CDR2 SQIVND (reference sequence). The CDR3 length is 15 residues.

V and J are TRBV9 and TRBJ1-6; D unclear. V lost 0 bases and J 7 bases, leaving 8 bases between the germline ends. The CDR3 extends over 14 amino acids. CDR1 and CDR2 (germline): SGDLS, YYNGEE. Here the CDR3 reads CASSVGGLNSPLHF. Written as DNA, the CDR3 is TGTGCCAGCAGCGTAGGAGGGCTAAATTCACCCCTCCACTTT.

The V and J genes are TRBV27 and TRBJ2-1; a weak D match, TRBD2 (5 bases). Between the trimmed V and J ends, which lost 5 bases and 1 base, there was a span of 15 bases. Germline lookup yields CDR1 MNHEY and CDR2 SMNVEV (reference sequence). The length of the CDR3 is 16 residues. In DNA, the CDR3 is TGTGCCAGCAGTGCCAGACCTGGGAGTTCCTACAATGAGCAGTTCTTC. As protein: CASSARPGSSYNEQFF.

The chain has TRBV30 and TRBJ1-1; maybe TRBD1 (5 bases). Germline CDR1 is GTSNPN and CDR2 is SVGIG (reference sequence). V was cut by 2 bases and J by 3 bases, with 13 bases left in between. The CDR3 totals 14 residues. As DNA, the CDR3 is TGTGCCTGGAGTTGGGGGGGAATTGACACTGAAGCTTTCTTT. Its protein product is CAWSWGGIDTEAFF.

The J gene is TRBJ1-5, the V gene TRBV4-3; 7 nucleotides match TRBD1. The CDR3 spans 17 residues. Looked up from germline, CDR1 is LGHNA and CDR2 is YSLEER. With 0 bases clipped from V and 2 bases from J, the junction kept 7 bases outside the gene matches. The CDR3 DNA follows: TGCGCCAGCAGCCAAGATCTGAGGGGGCGAGGCAATCAGCCCCAGCATTTT. Amino acids: CASSQDLRGRGNQPQHF.

This chain joins TRBV30 and TRBJ2-1; D not certain. The CDR3 is 12 residues long. Per germline, CDR1 GTSNPN and CDR2 SVGIG (reference sequence). V gave up 1 base and J gave up 4 bases, with 5 bases separating them. As DNA, the CDR3 is TGTGCCTGGAGTGCCCGTTACAATGAGCAGTTCTTC. This sequence encodes CAWSARYNEQFF.

The CDR3 region has the DNA TGTGCCAGCAGCTTAGGGACTAGGTTTTGGAGCTCCTACAATGAGCAGTTCTTC. It specifies CASSLGTRFWSSYNEQFF. The chain joins TRBV5-8 to TRBJ2-1; 8 bases fit TRBD2. From germline, CDR1 is SGHTS and CDR2 YDEGEE. The CDR3 loop spans 18 amino acids. V gave up 2 bases and J gave up 0 bases; unmatched junction bases: 10.

The chain has TRBV19 and TRBJ1-1, with D uncertain. This CDR3 is 15 amino acids long. V shed 4 bases and J shed 5 bases, with 17 bases lying between them. CDR1 LNHDA and CDR2 SQIVND come from the germline V gene (reference sequence). CDR3: CASSTTGSGRTEAFF. DNA of the CDR3: TGTGCCAGTAGTACAACCGGATCGGGTAGGACTGAAGCTTTCTTT.

This chain uses TRBV4-2 with TRBJ2-7, with D perhaps matching TRBD1 (6 bases). V lost 3 bases and J lost 6, with 9 bases in between. Germline V gene sequence: CDR1 LGHNA, CDR2 YNFKEQ. This CDR3 region has 12 residues. This CDR3 reads CASSHQGIEQYF. The CDR3 DNA follows: TGTGCCAGCAGCCACCAGGGGATCGAGCAGTACTTC.

This chain connects TRBV29-1 to TRBJ2-7, with no clear D. Trimming pared 6 bases from V and 2 bases from J, leaving 14 bases between. The germline V gene encodes CDR1 SQVTM and CDR2 ANQGSEA. The CDR3 extends over 13 amino acids. The CDR3 region has the DNA TGCAGCGTATTGGGCCAGACCACCTACGAGCAGTACTTC. Its translation: CSVLGQTTYEQYF.

The chain recombines TRBV27 with TRBJ2-1, with a possible D match to TRBD1 (5 bases). CDR1 is MNHEY, CDR2 SMNVEV, per germline (reference sequence). This CDR3 spans 17 amino acids. Trimming cost V 6 bases and J 0 bases, with 18 bases left between them. The DNA for the CDR3 is TGTGCCAGCAGAATTACTCGACAGTCCGGCTCCTACAATGAGCAGTTCTTC. This codes for CASRITRQSGSYNEQFF.

This clone is a singleton in its sample. The genes are TRBV4-1 and TRBJ2-7, with D perhaps matching TRBD2 (6 bases). V dropped 0 bases and J dropped 3 bases, with 21 bases sitting between them. The germline V gene has CDR1 MGHRA and CDR2 YSYEKL. This CDR3 is built from 18 residues. The CDR3 DNA follows: TGCGCCAGCAGCCAAGATCTTTCGTATCCGGGGGTCTACTACGAGCAGTACTTC. The encoded protein is CASSQDLSYPGVYYEQYF.

The chain combines TRBV27 with TRBJ2-1, with TRBD2 matching 13 bases. Trimming cost V 5 bases and J 7 bases; bases outside gene matches: 5. In germline, CDR1 is MNHEY, CDR2 SMNVEV (reference sequence). This CDR3 contains 15 residues. Here the CDR3 DNA reads TGTGCCAGCAGTCCCGGGACTAGCGGGAAAAATGAGCAGTTCTTC. This translates into CASSPGTSGKNEQFF.

This sequence joins TRBV6-1 and TRBJ2-7; 9 bases are shared with TRBD1. The CDR3 spans 13 residues. Germline loops: CDR1 MNHNS, CDR2 SASEGT. The CDR3 spells CAGGDPRDRVVGV. For the CDR3, the DNA is TGTGCCGGTGGGGACCCCAGGGACAGGGTGGTAGGGGTC.

The CDR3 loop is CASSAGGGTEAFF. CDR3 nucleotides: TGTGCCAGCAGCGCCGGGGGAGGCACTGAAGCTTTCTTT. The chain joins TRBV9 to TRBJ1-1; D is possibly TRBD1 (5 bases). V lost 3 bases, J lost 4 bases, and 10 bases lay in between. CDR3 length equals 13 residues. From germline, CDR1 is SGDLS and CDR2 YYNGEE.

V and J are TRBV10-3 and TRBJ2-7; perhaps TRBD1 as D (6 bases). Germline V lookup: CDR1 ENHRY, CDR2 SYGVKD. This CDR3 is built from 11 residues. The ends were cut back, 4 bases at V and 7 bases at J, with 8 bases in the middle. The CDR3 sequence: CAISVGGEQYF. CDR3 in DNA: TGTGCCATCAGTGTAGGGGGAGAGCAGTACTTC.

The chain joins TRBV27 to TRBJ1-3; 7 bases are shared with TRBD1. Germline V gene sequence: CDR1 MNHEY, CDR2 SMNVEV (reference sequence). The J segment lost 0 bases and the V segment lost 6 bases, leaving 8 bases of the junction unmatched. This CDR3 spans 16 amino acids. CDR3 sequence (DNA): TGTGCCAGCAGACCCTCCGGGACAGCCTCTGGAAACACCATATATTTT. Protein: CASRPSGTASGNTIYF.

There are a few counts of this clone. The gene calls are TRBV19 and TRBJ1-1, with D perhaps matching TRBD1 (5 bases). The CDR3 covers 14 residues. The V end lost 5 bases, the J end lost 4 bases, and 14 bases lay between the germline ends. Germline-derived CDR1 and CDR2 are LNHDA and SQIVND (reference sequence). CDR3 protein: CASSLGPGVTEAFF. In DNA form, the CDR3 reads TGTGCCAGTAGTCTGGGACCGGGGGTCACTGAAGCTTTCTTT.

This clone was observed once. The rearrangement joins TRBV19 to TRBJ1-3, with D possibly matching TRBD1 (6 bases). This CDR3 comprises 15 residues. CDR1 and CDR2 from the germline V gene are LNHDA and SQIVND (reference sequence). Trimming removed 9 bases at V and 2 bases at J, with 17 bases between. For the CDR3, the DNA is TGTGCCAGCCTTCTCCAGGGGTCTCCTGGAAACACCATATATTTT. Encoded protein: CASLLQGSPGNTIYF.

CDR3: CAIRTSGGLYEQYF. In nucleotides, the CDR3 is TGTGCCATCAGGACTAGCGGGGGACTCTACGAGCAGTACTTC. This sequence joins TRBV10-3 and TRBJ2-7; 12 bases fit TRBD2. The CDR3 extends over 14 amino acids. Germline V gives CDR1 ENHRY, CDR2 SYGVKD. The V gene end was trimmed by 6 bases and the J gene end by 3 bases; junction bases not matched to a gene: 3.

The gene calls are TRBV4-3 and TRBJ2-1, with D unclear. Germline V gene lookup returns CDR1 LGHNA and CDR2 YSLEER. V was cut by 0 bases and J by 8 bases, with 11 bases left in between. The CDR3 totals 14 residues. The CDR3 DNA reads TGCGCCAGCAGCCAAGACCGAAGCCGAGATGAGCAGTTCTTC. Residues: CASSQDRSRDEQFF.

Turning to this clone: One end of the junction varies from germline; a read error may be responsible. V usage is TRBV7-7 and J usage is TRBJ1-4, with no clear D. This CDR3 has 13 amino acids. Germline values: CDR1 SSHAT, CDR2 FNYEAQ (reference sequence). CDR3 sequence reads: CASSPRLNEKLFF. CDR3 in DNA: TGTGCTAGCAGCCCTCGACTTAATGAAAAACTGTTTTTT.

This clone is medium-sized in the sample. The V and J genes are TRBV6-1 and TRBJ2-7; 9 bases map to TRBD2. The ends lost 3 bases at V and 0 bases at J; junction bases unmatched: 9. The germline gives CDR1 MNHNS, CDR2 SASEGT. This CDR3 is 17 amino acids long. The CDR3 here is CASSDDLAGGVSYEQYF. The DNA for the CDR3 is TGTGCCAGCAGTGACGATCTGGCGGGAGGGGTCTCCTACGAGCAGTACTTC.

The chain couples TRBV29-1 to TRBJ2-1; D uncertain. The CDR3 is 15 amino acids. With 0 bases removed from V and 4 bases from J, the gap between germline ends came to 13 bases. Germline assignment: CDR1 SQVTM and CDR2 ANQGSEA. CDR3 sequence (DNA): TGCAGCGTTGAAGAGGAGTCAGCTCAATACAATGAGCAGTTCTTC. It encodes CSVEEESAQYNEQFF.

The J gene is TRBJ2-5, the V gene TRBV7-9; no reliable D call. Trimming removed 3 bases at V and 3 bases at J, with 14 bases between. CDR1 SEHNR and CDR2 FQNEAQ come from the germline V gene (reference sequence). The CDR3 covers 15 residues. The CDR3 sequence is CASSFSMTPEETQYF. The CDR3 DNA is TGTGCCAGCAGCTTTAGTATGACTCCCGAAGAGACCCAGTACTTC. Variable domain in full (rest from reference TRBV7-9 and TRBJ2-5): DTGVSQNPRHKITKRGQNVTFRCDPISEHNRLYWYRQTLGQGPEFLTYFQNEAQLEKSRLLSDRFSAERPKGSFSTLEIQRTEQGDSAMYLCASSFSMTPEETQYFGPGTRLLVL.